Listed below are T cell receptor beta chains from one sample, sequenced in a study of molecular identifiers for immune sequencing clone quantification. MiXCR, run by TCRdb on the PCR reads, gives a single entry per CDR3 protein. The sample has approximately 590,000 distinct CDR3 sequences, 25% seen once; the top ten hold about 0.78%. The sample comprised naive CD8+ T cells from blood, with Jurkat cell RNA spiked in. The source is a human donor in good health. Some libraries in this study had Jurkat cell RNA spiked in. Both conserved end residues are part of each CDR3. A D gene is named only where the DNA matches it firmly. Only some rows state a clone size, as once, few, many or a class for expanded clones.

TRBJ2-3 | NA | TRBV3-1 | few | TGTGCCAGCAGCCAAGTGGAGGTTCTGGGGGATACGCAGTATTTT | CASSQVEVLGDTQYF
TRBJ1-5 | NA | TRBV7-6 | few | TGTGCCGGGCACAAGGGCCCCGGTGGCAATCAGCCCCAGCATTTT | CAGHKGPGGNQPQHF
TRBJ2-7 | TRBD1 | TRBV28 | many | TGTGCCAGCAGTTACGGGACAGTCGACTCCTACGAGCAGTACTTC | CASSYGTVDSYEQYF
TRBJ2-5 | NA | TRBV11-2 | NA | TGTGCCAGCAGCACCCTGCGGGGCCAAGAGACCCAGTACTTC | CASSTLRGQETQYF
TRBJ2-2 | NA | TRBV6-5 | many | TGTGCCAGCAGTTACACGAGGGGGATGGCGCCCCGCACCGGGGAGCTGTTTTTT | CASSYTRGMAPRTGELFF
TRBJ2-5 | NA | TRBV25-1 | NA | TGTGCCAGCAGAGACAGTTTCTTACAAGAGACCCAGTACTTC | CASRDSFLQETQYF
TRBJ2-7 | TRBD2 | TRBV5-1 | many | TGCGCCAGCGGGGAGGGGACTTCCTACGAGCAGTACTTC | CASGEGTSYEQYF
TRBJ1-1 | NA | TRBV27 | many | TGTGCCAGCAGTTCAAGACAGGCTGAGAAGCCTGAAGCTTTCTTT | CASSSRQAEKPEAFF
TRBJ1-3 | TRBD1 | TRBV4-1 | NA | TGCGCCAGCAGCCAAGGCGACAGGGCCTCTGGAAACACCATATATTTT | CASSQGDRASGNTIYF
TRBJ2-7 | TRBD2 | TRBV6-5 | few | TGTGCCAGCAGCATCGGACTAGCGGGAGGGCCAATTCCGTACGAGCAGTACTTC | CASSIGLAGGPIPYEQYF
TRBJ2-3 | NA | TRBV6-2/TRBV6-3 | many | TGTGCCAGCAGTTACGATGGTAACACAGATACGCAGTATTTT | CASSYDGNTDTQYF
TRBJ2-7 | NA | TRBV6-1 | few | TGTGCCAGCAGTACTGTACAGTGGTCCTACGAGCAGTACTTC | CASSTVQWSYEQYF
TRBJ2-7 | TRBD1 | TRBV4-1 | many | TGCGCCAGCAGCCAAGATGGACAGGGCAGCCCCTACGAGCAGTACTTC | CASSQDGQGSPYEQYF
TRBJ2-5 | TRBD1 | TRBV6-5 | few | TGTGCCAGCAGTTATGTTCCCGGGACAGGGGGGGAGACCCAGTACTTC | CASSYVPGTGGETQYF
TRBJ1-2 | NA | TRBV6-1 | few | TGTGCCAGCAGTGACTGGACTAACTATGGCTACACCTTC | CASSDWTNYGYTF
TRBJ2-3 | NA | TRBV27 | NA | TGTGCCAGCAGTTTAGGGGCCGCAGATACGCAGTATTTT | CASSLGAADTQYF
TRBJ2-2 | NA | TRBV9 | NA | TGTGCCAGCAGCGCTGGACATTGGGACACCGGGGAGCAGTTTTTT | CASSAGHWDTGEQFF
TRBJ2-1 | TRBD2 | TRBV7-9 | few | TGTGCCAGCAGCTCATGGACTAGCGGGGGATACACTGAGCAGTTCTTC | CASSSWTSGGYTEQFF
TRBJ1-5 | TRBD1 | TRBV6-2/TRBV6-3 | NA | TGTGCCAGCAGGGATACAGGGGTGCAGCCCCAGCATTTT | CASRDTGVQPQHF
TRBJ2-1 | TRBD2 | TRBV12-3/TRBV12-4 | NA | TGTGCCAGCAGTTCTGACCAATTGAGCGGGGGGTGGAATGAGCAGTTCTTC | CASSSDQLSGGWNEQFF
TRBJ2-1 | NA | TRBV19 | NA | TGTGCCAGTAGTATACAGGGTACCTACAATGAGCAGTTCTTC | CASSIQGTYNEQFF
TRBJ2-1 | NA | TRBV20-1 | NA | TGCAGTGCTAGATCATTCGGAGACGTAACAAGGGGTTTCCTCGGTGAGCAGTTCTTC | CSARSFGDVTRGFLGEQFF
TRBJ2-5 | NA | TRBV6-2/TRBV6-3 | few | TGTGCCAGCAGTCCCGGGACCGGGGGCAGACAGACCCAGTACTTC | CASSPGTGGRQTQYF
TRBJ2-5 | NA | TRBV3-1 | many | TGTGCCAGCAGCCGGGACTACCAAGAGACCCAGTACTTC | CASSRDYQETQYF
TRBJ2-7 | TRBD1 | TRBV19 | few | TGTGCCAGTAGTACAGGGGGCCGATCTTCCGGGGAGCAGTACTTC | CASSTGGRSSGEQYF
TRBJ2-7 | TRBD1 | TRBV6-1 | NA | TGTGCCAGCAGGGAGGTCAGGGGGCCTCAGGAGCAGTACTTC | CASREVRGPQEQYF
TRBJ2-3 | NA | TRBV4-3 | many | TGCGCCAGCAGCCAAACCCCGGGAGCCATTTCTAGCACAGATACGCAGTATTTT | CASSQTPGAISSTDTQYF
TRBJ1-4 | TRBD1 | TRBV3-1 | few | TGTGCCAGCAGCCCATGGACAGGGGCAAATGAAAAACTGTTTTTT | CASSPWTGANEKLFF
TRBJ2-7 | TRBD2 | TRBV30 | many | TGTGCCTGGATGAGCGGGAGGAGCTCCTACGAGCAGTACTTC | CAWMSGRSSYEQYF
TRBJ2-7 | TRBD1 | TRBV5-3 | NA | TGTGCCAGCGGGACAGAGTCCACCTACGAGCAGTACTTC | CASGTESTYEQYF
TRBJ1-4 | NA | TRBV30 | NA | TGTGCCTGGACCTGGGGGGGATTCAATGAAAAACTGTTTTTT | CAWTWGGFNEKLFF
TRBJ2-3 | NA | TRBV5-6 | NA | TGTACCAGCAGCCGGCGGTCCCCGGAGGTAGATACGCAGTATTTT | CTSSRRSPEVDTQYF
TRBJ2-7 | NA | TRBV4-1 | many | TGCGCCAGCAGCCAAGACGGGCGCAGTTTCTACGAGCAGTACTTC | CASSQDGRSFYEQYF
TRBJ1-5 | NA | TRBV2 | few | TGTGCCAGCAGTGAAGCTGTCAGGGGTTATAGCAATCAGCCCCAGCATTTT | CASSEAVRGYSNQPQHF
TRBJ2-5 | NA | TRBV13 | NA | TGTGCCAGCAGCTTAGGTCTCCAGACCCAGTACTTC | CASSLGLQTQYF
TRBJ1-2 | NA | TRBV6-2/TRBV6-3 | many | TGTGCCAGCAGTTACACCCGACTCGATTGCACCTTC | CASSYTRLDCTF
TRBJ2-6 | NA | TRBV18 | many | TGTGCCAGCTCCCTAACAGGGATCTCTGGGGCCAACGTCCTGACTTTC | CASSLTGISGANVLTF
TRBJ1-1 | TRBD1 | TRBV27 | NA | TGTGCCAGCAGTTTTGGCGACAGGGAAGTTGAGACTGAAGCTTTCTTT | CASSFGDREVETEAFF
TRBJ1-1 | NA | TRBV6-2/TRBV6-3 | many | TGTGCCAGCAGTTACGTCGGGGGAGGGACTGAAGCTTTCTTT | CASSYVGGGTEAFF
TRBJ2-2 | NA | TRBV14 | NA | TGTGCCAGCAGCCAAGTGTGGGGAGGGGAGCTGTTTTTT | CASSQVWGGELFF
TRBJ2-5 | NA | TRBV12-3/TRBV12-4 | few | TGTGCCAGCAGCTCTTTGACTTCGTACCAAGAGACCCAGTACTTC | CASSSLTSYQETQYF
TRBJ2-7 | NA | TRBV7-9 | few | TGTGCCAGCAGCACAGACTTGAAAATCGAGCAGTACTTC | CASSTDLKIEQYF